Presented here are 12 T cell receptor beta chains from one specimen sequenced in a study of T cell repertoires in cytomegalovirus infection (dated by TCRdb to between 2018 and 2021). The treatment or condition label, as the study defines it: in vitro stimulation with specific CMV peptide epitopes to enrich CMV-specific T cells. Their antigens remain unidentified. The reads were generated on an Illumina HiSeq 1500. TCRdb itself trimmed the public reads at Q25 with fastp, ran MiXCR and retained productive beta chains. A single entry per CDR3 protein holds the most common genes and DNA from its merged rows. For this sample there are approximately 590,000 distinct CDR3 sequences; over 35% appear just once. Around 48% of the sample lies in the top ten. Material: cultured PBMCs, obtained from culture after CMV antigen stimulation. These receptors came from a human donor in good health (CMV status not recorded). Some clones in this sample may be carry-over from other donors' samples.

The V and J genes are TRBV7-9 and TRBJ2-1; 11 positions agree with TRBD2. The V gene end was trimmed by 5 bases and the J gene end by 1 base; junction bases not matched to a gene: 10. Germline assignment: CDR1 SEHNR and CDR2 FQNEAQ (reference sequence). There are 18 residues in the CDR3. The CDR3 loop reads CASSLLAGGQHSYNEQFF. The CDR3 nucleotides are TGTGCCAGCAGCCTCCTAGCGGGAGGACAACATTCCTACAATGAGCAGTTCTTC. Combining the CDR3 with reference TRBV7-9 and TRBJ2-1 gives the whole variable domain DTGVSQNPRHKITKRGQNVTFRCDPISEHNRLYWYRQTLGQGPEFLTYFQNEAQLEKSRLLSDRFSAERPKGSFSTLEIQRTEQGDSAMYLCASSLLAGGQHSYNEQFFGPGTRLTVL.

This clonotype was seen a handful of times. This rearrangement joins TRBV7-2 to TRBJ2-7, with 8 bases matching TRBD2. The CDR3 is 14 amino acids. The V gene end was trimmed by 5 bases and the J gene end by 2 bases; junction bases not matched to a gene: 5. Germline V gene data show CDR1 as SGHTA and CDR2 as FQGNSA. The CDR3 DNA is TGTGCCAGCAGCCTAGAGGGACTAGCCTACGAGCAGTACTTC. Residues: CASSLEGLAYEQYF.

The V gene is TRBV6-2 or TRBV6-3, the J gene TRBJ2-7, with D perhaps matching TRBD1 (6 bases). The CDR3 covers 16 residues. Germline CDR1 MNHEY, CDR2 SVGEGT. Trimming took 2 bases from V and 0 from J, leaving 14 bases between them. The CDR3 region is CASSYESGVFSYEQYF. The CDR3 region has the DNA TGTGCCAGCAGTTACGAATCAGGGGTATTCTCCTACGAGCAGTACTTC.

V usage is TRBV7-2 and J usage is TRBJ2-6, with D possibly matching TRBD2 (5 bases). The CDR3 spans 15 residues. The ends were cut back, 5 bases at V and 4 bases at J, with 12 bases in the middle. The V gene's germline CDR1 is SGHTA and CDR2 FQGNSA. CDR3 in amino acids: CASSPDSGGANVLTF. DNA of the CDR3: TGTGCCAGCAGCCCCGACTCGGGAGGGGCCAACGTCCTGACTTTC.

The V gene is TRBV5-4, the J gene TRBJ2-1, with D perhaps matching TRBD1 or TRBD2 (5 bases each). Germline values: CDR1 SGHNT, CDR2 YYREEE (reference sequence). V gave up 4 bases and J gave up 3 bases, with 14 bases separating them. The CDR3 is 15 amino acids. The CDR3 sequence is CASSIAGTIYNEQFF. For the CDR3, the DNA is TGTGCCAGCAGCATAGCCGGGACCATCTACAATGAGCAGTTCTTC.

The V gene is TRBV2, the J gene TRBJ2-1; 7 bases line up with TRBD1. Germline V gene data show CDR1 as SNHLY and CDR2 as FYNNEI. CDR3 length: 15 residues. J lost 4 bases, V lost 7 bases, and 10 bases had no gene match. CDR3 sequence (DNA): TGTGCCAGCAATCCAAGGGACAGCCTTTACAATGAGCAGTTCTTC. This sequence encodes CASNPRDSLYNEQFF.

This chain connects TRBV19 to TRBJ2-2, with D possibly being TRBD1 or TRBD2 (6 bases each). V was clipped by 7 bases and J by 1 base, with 13 bases between them. Germline CDR1 LNHDA, CDR2 SQIVND (reference sequence). The CDR3 spans 15 residues. DNA of the CDR3: TGTGCCAGTAATGCCGGGGGCCTGAACACCGGGGAGCTGTTTTTT. Translating it yields CASNAGGLNTGELFF.

V and J are TRBV7-4 and TRBJ2-3; TRBD2 matches 8 bases. This CDR3 comprises 15 residues. Trimming removed 1 base from V and 9 bases from J; junction bases left unmatched: 9. Germline assignment: CDR1 SGHVT and CDR2 SQSDAQ. The CDR3 spells CASSLGQKRETTQYF. As DNA, the CDR3 is TGTGCCAGCAGCTTAGGTCAAAAGCGGGAGACGACGCAGTATTTT.

V usage is TRBV2 and J usage is TRBJ2-1; maybe TRBD2 (6 bases). V was shortened by 3 bases and J by 9 bases, with 6 bases between the two germline ends. Germline V gene sequence: CDR1 SNHLY, CDR2 FYNNEI. The CDR3 has 11 amino acids. For the CDR3, the DNA is TGTGCCAGCAGTGAGGAGGGTGAGCAGTTCTTC. Translation: CASSEEGEQFF.

This clonotype was recorded only once. The gene calls are TRBV18 and TRBJ2-1, with 9 bases fitting TRBD1. CDR1 and CDR2 (germline): KGHSH, LQKENI. There are 16 residues in the CDR3. J was trimmed by 6 bases and V by 3 bases; bases with no gene match: 9. CDR3 amino acids: CASSPILDRGGNEQFF. CDR3 nucleotide sequence: TGTGCCAGCTCACCGATATTGGACAGGGGAGGCAATGAGCAGTTCTTC.

V and J are TRBV20-1 and TRBJ1-1, with D perhaps matching TRBD1 (5 bases). Germline loops: CDR1 DFQATT, CDR2 SNEGSKA (reference sequence). This CDR3 region has 16 residues. The V gene lost 3 bases and the J gene lost 6 bases, with 23 bases spanning the gap. CDR3 amino acids: CSARGFWGRDMPEAFF. Written as DNA, the CDR3 is TGCAGTGCTAGGGGGTTCTGGGGCAGGGATATGCCTGAAGCTTTCTTT.

The table lists this clonotype with a few counts. The rearrangement uses TRBV7-8 and TRBJ2-1; 10 bases match TRBD2. Per the germline V gene, CDR1 is SGHVS and CDR2 is FQNEAQ. The J segment lost 4 bases and the V segment lost 5 bases, leaving 5 bases of the junction unmatched. This CDR3 is built from 15 residues. Written as DNA, the CDR3 is TGTGCCAGCAGCATAGGAGCGGGAGGGTACAATGAGCAGTTCTTC. It translates to CASSIGAGGYNEQFF.